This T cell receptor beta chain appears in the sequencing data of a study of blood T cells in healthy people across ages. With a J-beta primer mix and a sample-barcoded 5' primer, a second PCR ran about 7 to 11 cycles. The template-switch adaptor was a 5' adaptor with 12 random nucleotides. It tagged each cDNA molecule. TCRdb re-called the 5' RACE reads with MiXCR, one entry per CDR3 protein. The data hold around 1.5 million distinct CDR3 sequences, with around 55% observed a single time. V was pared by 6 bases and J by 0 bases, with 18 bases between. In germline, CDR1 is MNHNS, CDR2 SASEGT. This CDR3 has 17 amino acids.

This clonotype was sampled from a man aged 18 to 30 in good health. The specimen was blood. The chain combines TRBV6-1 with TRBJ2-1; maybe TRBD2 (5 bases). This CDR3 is CASSTATNVSSYNEQFF. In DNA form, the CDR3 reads TGTGCCAGCAGCACGGCGACTAACGTAAGCTCCTACAATGAGCAGTTCTTC.